This T cell receptor beta chain comes out of a study of vaccination and CD4 T cells after COVID-19. Study-wide points: Convalescent patients displayed spike mono-reactivity in 304 of 307 vaccine-specific clones.

In the case of this clonotype: Its target is unknown.

Per the germline V gene, CDR1 is SQVTM and CDR2 is ANQGSEA. The V and J ends lost 6 bases and 3 bases respectively, with 18 bases between them. The length of the CDR3 is 14 residues. Documented time point: late sampling 161 to 241 days after vaccination in three convalescent patients. As for treatment: roughly 10-day PBMC culture with coronavirus spike peptide pools or control peptides (ViraFEST assay). For ViraFEST, peptide pools expanded antigen-specific T cells, after which the TCRs were sequenced. An Oncomine TCR Beta short-read assay was used to sequence the DNA from cultured CD4+ T cells. In TCRdb, the PCR reads were re-called with MiXCR into one record per CDR3 protein. Counted here are around 25,000 distinct CDR3 sequences, more than 25% occurring once; the ten biggest clones make up around 7.5%.

V gene TRBV29-1 combines with J gene TRBJ2-7, with a weak D call TRBD2 (5 bases). The receptor was derived from a human donor who had recovered from COVID-19. Sequenced material: CD4+ T cells from blood, cultured in vitro, taken about 7 months after SARS-CoV-2 vaccination. The CDR3 region has the DNA TGCAGCGTCCAAACGCGGGCCGGTCACTACGAGCAGTACTTC. Protein: CSVQTRAGHYEQYF.